The rows below give T cell receptor beta chains drawn from one sample of a study of cytomegalovirus exposure and HLA in healthy donors. TCRdb keeps only in-frame clones here, not all; method: immunoSEQ multiplex PCR. The sample contains over 85,000 clones, roughly 95% of which appear only once. The sample was PBMCs. The source of these receptors is a woman in her late teens or twenties in good health and CMV-seronegative. Both conserved end residues are part of each CDR3. D genes are given only for firm matches. Part of the rows lack a size; the others show once, few, many or a class for expanded clones.

D gene: .
clone size: .
J gene: TRBJ2-2
V gene: TRBV28
CDR3 DNA: TGTGCCAGCAGTTTAGTTCCGACTAGGTGGGCGGACACCGGGGAGCTGTTTTTT
CDR3 protein: CASSLVPTRWADTGELFF

D gene: TRBD1
clone size: .
J gene: TRBJ1-2
V gene: TRBV27
CDR3 DNA: TGTGCCAGCAGTTTATCGGACGCAGGGGGCAGGCGCTATGGCTACACCTTC
CDR3 protein: CASSLSDAGGRRYGYTF

D gene: .
clone size: .
J gene: TRBJ1-4
V gene: TRBV4-1
CDR3 DNA: TGCGCCAGCAGCCAAGATCTAGGGGCGGATAGTGAAAAACTGTTTTTT
CDR3 protein: CASSQDLGADSEKLFF

D gene: .
clone size: .
J gene: TRBJ1-1
V gene: TRBV14
CDR3 DNA: TGTGCCAGCAGCCACGTTGGACAACCTCGGACTGAAGCTTTCTTT
CDR3 protein: CASSHVGQPRTEAFF

D gene: TRBD2
clone size: .
J gene: TRBJ2-7
V gene: TRBV7-9
CDR3 DNA: TGTGCCAGCAGCCACACTAGCGGGGTCTCCTACGAGCAGTACTTC
CDR3 protein: CASSHTSGVSYEQYF

D gene: .
clone size: .
J gene: TRBJ2-1
V gene: TRBV19
CDR3 DNA: TGTGCCAGTAGTAGGGGGCAGAAGGGGAATGAGCAGTTCTTC
CDR3 protein: CASSRGQKGNEQFF

D gene: .
clone size: .
J gene: TRBJ1-1
V gene: TRBV6-1
CDR3 DNA: TGTGCCGTCCCGCGGACAGAGAACACTGAAGCTTTCTTT
CDR3 protein: CAVPRTENTEAFF

D gene: TRBD2
clone size: .
J gene: TRBJ2-7
V gene: TRBV5-1
CDR3 DNA: TGCGCCAGCAGCTTAAAGACTAGCGGGACGGGCGAGCAGTACTTC
CDR3 protein: CASSLKTSGTGEQYF

D gene: TRBD1
clone size: .
J gene: TRBJ2-7
V gene: TRBV5-6
CDR3 DNA: TGTGCCAGCAGCTTGTTAGGGGGCCTAAGGAGCTCCTACGAGCAGTACTTC
CDR3 protein: CASSLLGGLRSSYEQYF

D gene: TRBD1
clone size: .
J gene: TRBJ1-2
V gene: TRBV15
CDR3 DNA: TGTGCCACCAGCAAAGGGACAGGGGGATACTACACCTTC
CDR3 protein: CATSKGTGGYYTF

D gene: TRBD1
clone size: .
J gene: TRBJ2-7
V gene: TRBV4-3
CDR3 DNA: TGCGCCAGCAGCCAAGTAAGTTCGACAGGGGAGTCCTACGAGCAGTACTTC
CDR3 protein: CASSQVSSTGESYEQYF

D gene: TRBD2
clone size: .
J gene: TRBJ2-1
V gene: TRBV29-1
CDR3 DNA: TGCAGCGTGGAAGGGACTAGCGGTACTAGCTCCTACAATGAGCAGTTCTTC
CDR3 protein: CSVEGTSGTSSYNEQFF

D gene: .
clone size: .
J gene: TRBJ1-1
V gene: TRBV19
CDR3 DNA: TGTGCCAGTCTTCCAGAATTGAACACTGAAGCTTTCTTT
CDR3 protein: CASLPELNTEAFF

D gene: .
clone size: .
J gene: TRBJ2-3
V gene: TRBV5-1
CDR3 DNA: TGCGCCAGCAGCTTGAGGTGGGAGAACACAGATACGCAGTATTTT
CDR3 protein: CASSLRWENTDTQYF

D gene: TRBD2
clone size: .
J gene: TRBJ2-1
V gene: TRBV11-2
CDR3 DNA: TGTGCCAGCAGCTTAGTGGGGCTAGCGGGTTACAATGAGCAGTTCTTC
CDR3 protein: CASSLVGLAGYNEQFF

D gene: .
clone size: .
J gene: TRBJ1-2
V gene: TRBV7-2
CDR3 DNA: TGTGCCAGCAGCTTATGGGACAAGACCTATGGCTACACCTTC
CDR3 protein: CASSLWDKTYGYTF

D gene: .
clone size: .
J gene: TRBJ1-3
V gene: TRBV29-1
CDR3 DNA: TGCAGCGTTGGTCAGGCTTCTGGAAACACCATATATTTT
CDR3 protein: CSVGQASGNTIYF

D gene: TRBD1
clone size: .
J gene: TRBJ2-7
V gene: TRBV10-3
CDR3 DNA: TGTGCCATCAGTGAGTCCGAACAGGGGATCTACGAGCAGTACTTC
CDR3 protein: CAISESEQGIYEQYF

D gene: TRBD2
clone size: .
J gene: TRBJ2-1
V gene: TRBV5-8
CDR3 DNA: TGTGCCAGCAGAATCACGTTAGCGGGGGCCCTATACAATGAGCAGTTCTTC
CDR3 protein: CASRITLAGALYNEQFF

D gene: .
clone size: .
J gene: TRBJ2-7
V gene: TRBV7-2
CDR3 DNA: TGTGCCAGCAGCTTAGTTAGTCTCGGAGTCTACGAGCAGTACTTC
CDR3 protein: CASSLVSLGVYEQYF

D gene: .
clone size: .
J gene: TRBJ2-2
V gene: TRBV5-5
CDR3 DNA: TGTGCCAGCAGCTTAGGGGACACCGGGGAGCTGTTTTTT
CDR3 protein: CASSLGDTGELFF

D gene: .
clone size: once
J gene: TRBJ2-7
V gene: TRBV7-2
CDR3 DNA: TGTGCCAGCAGCTTAAACTTGCGGGCGGGCGACGAGCAGTACTTC
CDR3 protein: CASSLNLRAGDEQYF

D gene: TRBD1
clone size: .
J gene: TRBJ1-4
V gene: TRBV5-1
CDR3 DNA: TGCGCCAGCAGCACCCCGACAGGGGAAACTAATGAAAAACTGTTTTTT
CDR3 protein: CASSTPTGETNEKLFF

D gene: .
clone size: .
J gene: TRBJ2-2
V gene: TRBV5-1
CDR3 DNA: TGCGCCAGCAGCTTGTTAGAGGCGAACACCGGGGAGCTGTTTTTT
CDR3 protein: CASSLLEANTGELFF

D gene: TRBD2
clone size: .
J gene: TRBJ2-1
V gene: TRBV29-1
CDR3 DNA: TGCAGCGTTACAATAGCGGGAAAGGTCGAGCAGTTCTTC
CDR3 protein: CSVTIAGKVEQFF

D gene: TRBD1
clone size: .
J gene: TRBJ1-6
V gene: TRBV11-2
CDR3 DNA: TGTGCCAGCAGCGCGGACCGGGACAGAGATTCACCCCTCCACTTT
CDR3 protein: CASSADRDRDSPLHF

D gene: .
clone size: .
J gene: TRBJ1-1
V gene: TRBV7-9
CDR3 DNA: TGTGCCAGCAGCTCGACAGTGGAAGCTTTCTTT
CDR3 protein: CASSSTVEAFF

D gene: .
clone size: .
J gene: TRBJ1-3
V gene: TRBV5-4
CDR3 DNA: TGTGCCAGCAGCCTTTCCCTGGGGGGTCTCTCTGGAAACACCATATATTTT
CDR3 protein: CASSLSLGGLSGNTIYF

D gene: TRBD1
clone size: .
J gene: TRBJ1-4
V gene: TRBV19
CDR3 DNA: TGTGCTCTAGTCGGGACAGTTAATGAAAAACTGTTTTTT
CDR3 protein: CALVGTVNEKLFF

D gene: .
clone size: .
J gene: TRBJ2-2
V gene: TRBV6-5
CDR3 DNA: TGTGCCAGCAGTTACGGGGGGGCGACGAACACCGGGGAGCTGTTTTTT
CDR3 protein: CASSYGGATNTGELFF

D gene: TRBD1
clone size: .
J gene: TRBJ1-1
V gene: TRBV14
CDR3 DNA: TGTGCCAGCAGCCTCAGGACAGGGGGCGCCTCTGAAGCTTTCTTT
CDR3 protein: CASSLRTGGASEAFF

D gene: .
clone size: .
J gene: TRBJ2-1
V gene: TRBV6-5
CDR3 DNA: TGTGCCAGCAGTAGACTCAATGAGCAGTTCTTC
CDR3 protein: CASSRLNEQFF

D gene: TRBD1
clone size: .
J gene: TRBJ2-5
V gene: TRBV6-1
CDR3 DNA: TGTGCCAGCGAAAGCCGCAGAGGACAGGGAGAGACCCAGTACTTC
CDR3 protein: CASESRRGQGETQYF

D gene: TRBD2
clone size: .
J gene: TRBJ2-1
V gene: TRBV5-1
CDR3 DNA: TGCGCCAGCAGCCCCGGTGGTGGCGGGGGGGTCGATGAGCAGTTCTTC
CDR3 protein: CASSPGGGGGVDEQFF

D gene: TRBD2
clone size: .
J gene: TRBJ2-5
V gene: TRBV4-1
CDR3 DNA: TGCGCCAGCAGCCTTTCTAGCGGGGGGGTCGAGACCCAGTACTTC
CDR3 protein: CASSLSSGGVETQYF

D gene: .
clone size: .
J gene: TRBJ1-2
V gene: TRBV19
CDR3 DNA: TGTGCCAGTAGTATCCAGGGAATTGGCTATGGCTACACCTTC
CDR3 protein: CASSIQGIGYGYTF

D gene: .
clone size: .
J gene: TRBJ2-4
V gene: TRBV18
CDR3 DNA: TGTGCCAGCTCACCCCCTGGACAGCAACTCAAAAACATTCAGTACTTC
CDR3 protein: CASSPPGQQLKNIQYF

D gene: .
clone size: .
J gene: TRBJ2-1
V gene: TRBV4-2
CDR3 DNA: TGTGCCAGCAGCCAAGATTGGCGGGGAAACTCCTACAATGAGCAGTTCTTC
CDR3 protein: CASSQDWRGNSYNEQFF

D gene: .
clone size: .
J gene: TRBJ1-5
V gene: TRBV27
CDR3 DNA: TGTGCCAGCAGTTTATCGTTTGGGGGGGCCCATCAGCCCCAGCATTTT
CDR3 protein: CASSLSFGGAHQPQHF

D gene: .
clone size: .
J gene: TRBJ1-1
V gene: TRBV5-1
CDR3 DNA: TGCGCCAGCAGCTTGGGACAGGTTAATGAAGCTTTCTTT
CDR3 protein: CASSLGQVNEAFF

D gene: .
clone size: .
J gene: TRBJ1-5
V gene: TRBV7-9
CDR3 DNA: TGTGCCAGCAGCTTACGGGGCGCGGGGGGCAATCAGCCCCAGCATTTT
CDR3 protein: CASSLRGAGGNQPQHF

D gene: TRBD2
clone size: .
J gene: TRBJ2-7
V gene: TRBV4-2
CDR3 DNA: TGTGCCAGCAGCCAAGGTGGGCTCGGCGGGAGCTCCTACGAGCAGTACTTC
CDR3 protein: CASSQGGLGGSSYEQYF

D gene: TRBD1
clone size: .
J gene: TRBJ1-1
V gene: TRBV7-9
CDR3 DNA: TGTGCCAGCAGCTTATCATCGACAGGGGGGACTGAAGCTTTCTTT
CDR3 protein: CASSLSSTGGTEAFF

D gene: TRBD1
clone size: .
J gene: TRBJ2-7
V gene: TRBV2
CDR3 DNA: TGTGCCAGCCATGGACAGGGACTTCCAAGCTCCTACGAGCAGTACTTC
CDR3 protein: CASHGQGLPSSYEQYF